Below, 19 T cell receptor beta chains from the same sample are listed, as sequenced in a study of control samples from healthy donors and cancer patients. Repertoires were generated with immunoSEQ multiplex PCR, while TCRdb's copy carries only in-frame clones and drops some. The sample lists around 63,000 clones; 80% to 90% were seen once. Sequenced input: PBMCs. The receptors come from a woman aged 45-65 years with head and neck cancer.

The chain employs TRBV3-1 (or the pseudogene TRBV3-2) and TRBJ2-1; D is unresolved. In germline, CDR1 is LGHDT, CDR2 YNNKEL (reference sequence). The length of the CDR3 is 16 residues. Deletions cut 1 base from V and 4 bases from J, with 14 bases between. This chain's CDR3 is CASSQGRRNLYNEQFF. The CDR3 coding sequence is TGTGCCAGCAGCCAAGGAAGGCGGAACCTTTACAATGAGCAGTTCTTC.

This clone appeared a single time. This chain links TRBV7-9 with TRBJ1-4, with a possible D match to TRBD1 (5 bases). V lost 5 bases and J lost 7, with 11 bases in between. The CDR3 sequence is 13 residues long. Germline V CDR1 and CDR2: SEHNR, FQNEAQ (reference sequence). Here the CDR3 DNA reads TGTGCCAGCAGCCCGCAGGGCAGTGAAAAACTGTTTTTT. Translation gives CASSPQGSEKLFF.

A note on this clone: An end of the junction does not agree with germline; a read error may underlie this. The chain joins TRBV28 to TRBJ1-1; maybe TRBD1 (5 bases). This CDR3 comprises 14 residues. The germline CDR1 and CDR2 sequences are MDHEN and SYDVKM. The CDR3 bases are TGTGCCAGCAGTTTTGCCAGGGTGAAGACTGAAGCTTTCTTT. This codes for CASSFARVKTEAFF.

This sequence joins TRBV28 and TRBJ2-2, with 8 bases that match TRBD1. The germline V gene has CDR1 MDHEN and CDR2 SYDVKM. V lost 6 bases to trimming and J lost 2 bases; unmatched junction nucleotides: 11. This CDR3 is built from 17 residues. CDR3 bases: TGTGCCAGCAGCGCACTCGGGGCAGGGGGCAACACCGGGGAGCTGTTTTTT. Translation: CASSALGAGGNTGELFF.

This chain uses TRBV6-2 or TRBV6-3 with TRBJ2-7; D gene ambiguous. V dropped 0 bases and J dropped 5 bases, with 2 bases sitting between them. Germline CDR1 reads MNHEY; CDR2 reads SVGEGT. There are 11 residues in the CDR3. CDR3 nucleotide sequence: TGTGCCAGCAGTTACTCGAACGAGCAGTACTTC. It specifies CASSYSNEQYF.

The chain is built from TRBV9 and TRBJ2-3, with D possibly matching TRBD2 (5 bases). The V gene lost 6 bases and the J gene lost 2 bases, with 10 bases spanning the gap. CDR3 size: 13 residues. Germline V gives CDR1 SGDLS, CDR2 YYNGEE. The DNA for the CDR3 is TGTGCCAGCAACCCCGGGGACACAGATACGCAGTATTTT. Encoded protein: CASNPGDTDTQYF.

The chain employs TRBV7-9 and TRBJ1-1, with D unclear. The CDR3 contains 11 residues. The germline gives CDR1 SEHNR, CDR2 FQNEAQ (reference sequence). V lost 3 bases and J lost 6, with 5 bases in between. The CDR3 loop is CASSFRSEAFF. The CDR3 DNA follows: TGTGCCAGCAGCTTTCGTTCTGAAGCTTTCTTT. Supplemented by reference TRBV7-9 and TRBJ1-1, the full variable domain reads DTGVSQNPRHKITKRGQNVTFRCDPISEHNRLYWYRQTLGQGPEFLTYFQNEAQLEKSRLLSDRFSAERPKGSFSTLEIQRTEQGDSAMYLCASSFRSEAFFGQGTRLTVV.

This chain links TRBV18 with TRBJ1-1, with D hard to call. The CDR3 contains 13 residues. The V and J ends lost 5 bases and 3 bases respectively, with 10 bases between them. Germline V gene sequence: CDR1 KGHSH, CDR2 LQKENI. For the CDR3, the DNA is TGTGCCAGCTCATACCGGGCCGACACTGAAGCTTTCTTT. Encoded protein: CASSYRADTEAFF.

The gene calls are TRBV16 and TRBJ1-2, with TRBD1 as a possible D gene (6 bases). The CDR3 is 15 residues long. V was pared by 0 bases and J by 4 bases, with 12 bases between. Germline CDR1 and CDR2: KGHSY and FQNENV. The CDR3 sequence is CASSQSMRGGYGYTF. The DNA of the CDR3 is TGTGCCAGCAGCCAATCGATGAGAGGGGGCTATGGCTACACCTTC.

The rearrangement joins TRBV2 to TRBJ2-7; 11 nucleotides line up with TRBD1. Germline loops: CDR1 SNHLY, CDR2 FYNNEI. The CDR3 is 14 residues long. V dropped 7 bases and J dropped 5; count of bases not matched to a gene: 7. CDR3 in DNA: TGTGCCAGCATTAGGGACAGGGGGTTTGACGAGCAGTACTTC. Amino acids: CASIRDRGFDEQYF.

The chain recombines TRBV19 with TRBJ1-4, with TRBD1 matching 7 bases. The V segment lost 3 bases and the J segment 5 bases; nucleotides outside the gene matches: 12. CDR1 LNHDA and CDR2 SQIVND come from the germline V gene (reference sequence). CDR3 length equals 17 residues. The CDR3 loop is CASSITTWYRGNEKLFF. CDR3 in DNA: TGTGCCAGTAGTATTACCACTTGGTACAGGGGCAATGAAAAACTGTTTTTT.

The V and J genes are TRBV2 and TRBJ2-2, with 9 bases that match TRBD2. Germline CDR1 is SNHLY and CDR2 is FYNNEI. With V trimmed by 6 bases and J by 2 bases, 10 bases remained unmatched. The CDR3 runs 17 residues. The CDR3 here is CASRRGGGAVNTGELFF. The CDR3 DNA reads TGTGCCAGCAGGCGAGGCGGGGGGGCGGTAAACACCGGGGAGCTGTTTTTT.

The gene calls are TRBV14 and TRBJ2-3; 8 positions match TRBD2. J lost 6 bases, V lost 4 bases, and 6 bases had no gene match. Germline V lookup: CDR1 SGHDN, CDR2 FVKESK. The CDR3 consists of 14 residues. CDR3 DNA sequence: TGTGCCAGCAGCCTCCAAGCGGGGGTGGATACGCAGTATTTT. It translates to CASSLQAGVDTQYF.

This chain uses TRBV28 with TRBJ2-7, with 8 bases identical to TRBD1. The CDR3 loop spans 13 amino acids. V was clipped by 7 bases and J by 0 bases; unmatched bases: 2. The V gene's germline CDR1 is MDHEN and CDR2 SYDVKM. This CDR3 is CASMDRVSYEQYF. The CDR3 coding sequence is TGTGCCAGCATGGACAGGGTCTCCTACGAGCAGTACTTC.

J is TRBJ2-7 and V is TRBV27; no definite D call. Per the germline V gene, CDR1 is MNHEY and CDR2 is SMNVEV (reference sequence). V lost 3 bases to trimming and J lost 3 bases, with 12 bases between them. The CDR3 sequence is 14 residues long. The CDR3, as DNA: TGTGCCAGCAGTTTTCGTACAAACGGCTACGAGCAGTACTTC. Its translation is CASSFRTNGYEQYF.

This clone was seen only once. The rearrangement uses TRBV7-9 and TRBJ2-1; 7 positions match TRBD1. The V gene end was trimmed by 5 bases and the J gene end by 4 bases; junction bases not matched to a gene: 5. The length of the CDR3 is 14 residues. In germline, CDR1 is SEHNR, CDR2 FQNEAQ (reference sequence). The CDR3 DNA reads as TGTGCCAGCAGCCCAAGGGACAGTTACAATGAGCAGTTCTTC. It codes for CASSPRDSYNEQFF.

The chain uses TRBV5-6 and TRBJ1-2; 11 bases fit TRBD1. V trimming: 4 bases; J trimming: 7 bases; junction bases outside the gene matches: 6. The length of the CDR3 is 14 residues. Per the germline V gene, CDR1 is SGHDT and CDR2 is YYEEEE. For the CDR3, the DNA is TGTGCCAGCAGCCCGGGACAGGGGGGAGGTGGCTACACCTTC. Its protein product is CASSPGQGGGGYTF.

The V and J genes are TRBV6-5 and TRBJ1-1, with D hard to call. Germline CDR1 MNHEY, CDR2 SVGAGI. Trimming took off 6 bases at V and 1 base at J, with 6 bases between the two ends. The CDR3 has 12 amino acids. Here the CDR3 reads CASRTGNTEAFF. The DNA for the CDR3 is TGTGCCAGCAGAACGGGGAACACTGAAGCTTTCTTT.

This chain connects TRBV4-3 to TRBJ1-5; D is unresolved. Trimming pared 0 bases from V and 6 bases from J, leaving 9 bases between. CDR3 length equals 14 residues. From germline, CDR1 is LGHNA and CDR2 YSLEER. CDR3 region: CASSQDAGLQPQHF. The CDR3 DNA is TGCGCCAGCAGCCAAGATGCAGGACTTCAGCCCCAGCATTTT.